This passage covers 19 T cell receptor beta chains from one sample sequenced in a study of CD8 T cells in Susac syndrome. A quantity of roughly 0.5 to 1 ug RNA underwent reverse transcription using random hexamers. TCRdb reprocessed the immunoSEQ multiplex PCR reads via MiXCR and lists one record per CDR3 protein. Of under 110,000 distinct CDR3 sequences listed, approximately 93% are singletons. The sample consisted of CD8+ T cells from PBMCs. These receptors were obtained from a human donor with Susac syndrome.

V and J are TRBV7-2 and TRBJ2-5; 9 positions match TRBD1. There are 15 residues in the CDR3. CDR1 and CDR2 from the germline V gene are SGHTA and FQGNSA. The ends lost 6 bases at V and 1 base at J; junction bases unmatched: 6. CDR3 sequence reads: CASRTGQGSQETQYF. As DNA, the CDR3 is TGTGCCAGCAGAACGGGACAGGGATCCCAAGAGACCCAGTACTTC.

This clonotype was recorded only once. CDR3 nucleotide sequence: TGTGCCAGCAGTTTATTCAAAGGCGGGGAGCTGTTTTTT. Translating it yields CASSLFKGGELFF. The J gene is TRBJ2-2, the V gene TRBV12-3 or TRBV12-4; D gene ambiguous. Trimming took off 2 bases at V and 7 bases at J, with 8 bases between the two ends. CDR3 size: 13 residues.

The V call is TRBV12-3 or TRBV12-4, the J call TRBJ1-2; no clear D gene. This CDR3 contains 12 residues. V was trimmed by 8 bases and J by 2 bases, leaving 9 bases between them. CDR3: CASGPDNYGYTF. CDR3 coding DNA: TGTGCCAGCGGTCCAGACAACTATGGCTACACCTTC.

The chain combines TRBV9 with TRBJ2-2, with 10 bases aligning to TRBD2. Trimming at V came to 4 bases and at J to 1 base, leaving 4 bases not matched to a gene. The CDR3 covers 16 residues. Germline assignment: CDR1 SGDLS and CDR2 YYNGEE. In nucleotides, the CDR3 is TGTGCCAGCAGCCCCCCTAGCGGGGGGAACACCGGGGAGCTGTTTTTT. Translated: CASSPPSGGNTGELFF.

The chain recombines TRBV4-3 with TRBJ2-3, with 8 nucleotides matching TRBD2. The germline V gene has CDR1 LGHNA and CDR2 YSLEER. Trimming removed 1 base from V and 5 bases from J; junction bases left unmatched: 5. CDR3 length: 15 residues. The chain's CDR3 is CASSQARGEGDTQYF. The CDR3 DNA is TGCGCCAGCAGCCAAGCGCGGGGGGAAGGAGATACGCAGTATTTT.

Regarding this clonotype: One end of the junction does not line up with germline, which may come from a read error. The rearrangement uses TRBV20-1 and TRBJ2-5, with a possible D match to TRBD2 (5 bases). The CDR3 contains 12 residues. Germline V CDR1 and CDR2: DFQATT, SNEGSKA (reference sequence). The CDR3 nucleotides are TGCAGTGCAAGAGGGCTACCAGAGACCCAGTACTTC. Protein product: CSARGLPETQYF.

The chain joins TRBV6-1 to TRBJ1-1; D possibly corresponds to TRBD1 (5 bases). The CDR3 runs 13 residues. V lost 7 bases, J lost 1 base, and 10 bases lay in between. Germline V lookup: CDR1 MNHNS, CDR2 SASEGT. CDR3 residues: CASTLGANTEAFF. The CDR3 nucleotides are TGTGCCAGCACCCTAGGGGCGAACACTGAAGCTTTCTTT.

This chain links TRBV2 with TRBJ1-5; no reliable D call. Trimming left V 7 bases short and J 0 bases short, with 7 bases between. Germline V lookup: CDR1 SNHLY, CDR2 FYNNEI. The CDR3 runs to 13 residues. The CDR3 reads CASNEGSNQPQHF. CDR3 DNA sequence: TGTGCCAGCAATGAGGGTAGCAATCAGCCCCAGCATTTT.

Written as DNA, the CDR3 is TGTGCCAGCTCCTGGGGGGCCAAACAGCCCCAGCATTTT. As protein: CASSWGAKQPQHF. This sequence joins TRBV12-3 or TRBV12-4 and TRBJ1-5, with a possible D match to TRBD1 (6 bases). Trimming stripped 8 bases from V and 7 bases from J, with 15 bases between. This CDR3 spans 13 amino acids.

The J gene is TRBJ2-2, the V gene TRBV12-3 or TRBV12-4, with D unresolved. The CDR3 runs to 15 residues. Trimming stripped 5 bases from V and 5 bases from J, with 15 bases between. In DNA form, the CDR3 reads TGTGCCAGCAGTCCCTCCAGGAGTGCAACCGGGGAGCTGTTTTTT. Its translation is CASSPSRSATGELFF.

Details on this clonotype: The junction and the germline gene differ at one end; a read error may be behind it. The chain couples TRBV13 to TRBJ2-3; D is ambiguous. The CDR3 length is 15 residues. Per the germline V gene, CDR1 is PRHDT and CDR2 is FYEKMQ (reference sequence). The chain's CDR3 is CASSLADWTTDTQYF. CDR3 sequence (DNA): TGTGCCAGCAGTTTAGCCGACTGGACCACAGATACGCAGTATTTT.

The V call is TRBV18, the J call TRBJ2-1; D may be TRBD1 or TRBD2 (5 bases each). This CDR3 spans 12 amino acids. The V end lost 3 bases, the J end lost 7 bases, and 7 bases lay between the germline ends. CDR1 is KGHSH and CDR2 is LQKENI in the germline V gene. CDR3 nucleotide sequence: TGTGCCAGCTCACCGGGGGATAATGAGCAGTTCTTC. It yields the protein CASSPGDNEQFF. Supplemented by reference TRBV18 and TRBJ2-1, the full variable domain reads NAGVMQNPRHLVRRRGQEARLRCSPMKGHSHVYWYRQLPEEGLKFMVYLQKENIIDESGMPKERFSAEFPKEGPSILRIQQVVRGDSAAYFCASSPGDNEQFFGPGTRLTVL.

The rearrangement links TRBV9 to TRBJ2-2, with D possibly called TRBD1 or TRBD2 (6 bases each). From germline, CDR1 is SGDLS and CDR2 YYNGEE. This CDR3 is 17 amino acids long. The V and J ends lost 1 base and 7 bases respectively, with 20 bases between them. CDR3 DNA sequence: TGTGCCAGCAGCGTAAGGGTAGACGGGGGCGCGGTCGGGGAGCTGTTTTTT. It encodes CASSVRVDGGAVGELFF.

The chain carries TRBV4-1 and TRBJ1-5; unclear D gene. The CDR3 loop spans 15 amino acids. Germline CDR1 is MGHRA and CDR2 is YSYEKL. Trimming cost V 8 bases and J 1 base, with 15 bases left between them. Written as DNA, the CDR3 is TGCGCCAGCCAAGCCGTACAAAAGAGCAATCAGCCCCAGCATTTT. Its translation: CASQAVQKSNQPQHF.

The J gene is TRBJ1-2, the V gene TRBV29-1; TRBD1 might be the D (5 bases). CDR1 and CDR2 (germline): SQVTM, ANQGSEA. CDR3 length equals 13 residues. Trimming took off 4 bases at V and 6 bases at J, with 15 bases between the two ends. The CDR3 sequence: CSVGVREEDGYTF. As DNA, the CDR3 is TGCAGCGTTGGTGTCAGGGAGGAGGATGGCTACACCTTC.

The J gene is TRBJ1-1, the V gene TRBV2; 7 positions agree with TRBD1. There are 15 residues in the CDR3. Losses at the gene ends were 8 bases for V and 0 bases for J; bases not matched to a gene: 9. The germline V gene has CDR1 SNHLY and CDR2 FYNNEI. CDR3 protein: CASGLGDSMNTEAFF. The CDR3 nucleotides read TGTGCCAGCGGACTTGGGGACAGCATGAACACTGAAGCTTTCTTT.

This clonotype was recorded only once. The gene calls are TRBV24-1 and TRBJ2-1; D gene uncertain. Germline V gene data show CDR1 as KGHDR and CDR2 as SFDVKD. This CDR3 spans 12 amino acids. Trimming took off 5 bases at V and 9 bases at J, with 10 bases between the two ends. The CDR3 nucleotides are TGTGCCACCAGTGGAATAAAGGGTGAGCAGTTCTTC. Encoded protein: CATSGIKGEQFF.

The genes are TRBV12-3 or TRBV12-4 and TRBJ2-5; D ambiguous. Between the trimmed V and J ends, which lost 6 bases and 5 bases, there was a span of 16 bases. The CDR3 sequence is 14 residues long. CDR3 residues: CASSKEVGWETQYF. CDR3 nucleotide sequence: TGTGCCAGCAGCAAGGAAGTGGGTTGGGAGACCCAGTACTTC.

This chain joins TRBV16 and TRBJ1-2; TRBD1 might be the D (5 bases). Germline CDR1 reads KGHSY; CDR2 reads FQNENV. V was cut by 0 bases and J by 6 bases, with 8 bases left in between. This CDR3 has 13 amino acids. The CDR3 protein is CASSQSGRDGYTF. The CDR3 DNA reads TGTGCCAGCAGCCAATCGGGGCGGGATGGCTACACCTTC.